This TCR beta chain derives from a study of beta chain features in type 1 diabetes (dated by TCRdb to 2017 to 2018). At the level of the whole study: No differences in mean age, gender distribution, total cell number or subset yield were found between patients and healthy donors. In the study, recently diagnosed type 1 diabetes patients and matched healthy donors were compared on the TCRB repertoires of their sorted circulating CD4+ T cell subsets. A total of approximately 100 million sorted cells were examined across all samples, and the number of cells per subset was strongly correlated with RNA yield. Naive and central memory subsets were obtained from all 28 donors, but regulatory and stem cell-like memory subsets were isolated from only 8 patients and 8 healthy donors. The study at large found these results: Only small numbers of individuals were included in the HLA sub-analyses, which left unresolved whether HLA type had any influence on TCRB rearrangement. Because cDNA rather than genomic DNA was sequenced, highly expressing activated cells could have been over-represented, although no difference in activation and CD3 levels was found between groups. Naive, central memory and regulatory TCRB repertoires appeared more similar among patients than among healthy donors. Shorter templates might have been favored by PCR, but patient and control samples were amplified and corrected together, so both groups would have been affected equally by any skew. A moderate but significant shortening of TCRB CDR3 length was observed in type 1 diabetes patients in all four CD4+ subsets. At VDJ recombination sites, type 1 diabetes patients had fewer insertions and more deleted nucleotides, which implies abnormalities in thymic rearrangement.

The junction shows trimming of 8 bases on V and 10 bases on J, plus 18 bases between the germline ends. Reading from cysteine to phenylalanine, the CDR3 counts 14 amino acids. Only the CDR3 DNA stays, 42 bases, in frame from base 1. Reading the germline V gene gives CDR1 SNHLY and CDR2 FYNNEI. This clone was observed a handful of times. Its antigen remains unidentified. No base quality values were provided; no much bigger clone lies one nucleotide off. The entire isolated RNA was reverse transcribed using the High Capacity cDNA Reverse Transcription Kit, and thus expressed TCRB transcripts were sequenced. Naive, central memory and regulatory T cell samples underwent deep immunoSEQ sequencing, averaging around 3.6 million total reads per sample. Sorted cells were lysed in RLT buffer, and RNA was extracted using DNase-treated RNeasy Micro or Mini kits according to cell number. To prevent cross-contamination, each cell subset was processed individually, whereas patient and healthy donor samples were processed jointly. Using the immunoSEQ multiplex PCR, TCRB sequences were amplified from cDNA into 87-bp fragments spanning the CDR3 region. Sequencing of the amplicons was performed on the Illumina HiSeq platform. On the study's bioinformatics: PCR bias was computationally corrected using synthetic template baselines, reads within Hamming distance 2 were collapsed, and singletons that could not be merged were discarded. Reads were aligned against IMGT to assign V, D and J genes, CDR3 length and insertions or deletions at six rearrangement sites. Clonotype counts were normalized to sorted cell number within each subset before computing true diversity and Gini coefficients with the tcR R package. The overlap coefficient, calculated on TCRB nucleotide sequences, was used to quantify repertoire sharing. In its TCRdb copy, this immuneACCESS table keeps in-frame sequences only and misses some clones. Where compared with another copy, unresolved V genes explain less than half of these, and the others have no known cause. That table is the source of V, J and clone size, and D and trimming were worked out from the DNA. This sample lists around 150,000 clones; 8% to 8.5% were detected once. The ten biggest clones cover around 0.5% of the sample.

From each donor, a single peripheral blood sample of around 0.12 L on average was drawn into heparinised tubes. Using a panel that included CD45RO, CCR7, CD25, CD127, CD95 and CD27, naive, central memory, regulatory and stem cell-like memory CD4+ T cells were sorted on a BD FACSAria II. Every sorted population had a purity above 98%. PBMCs were separated immediately by Lymphoprep density gradient centrifugation and were stained directly, without being cultured. To minimize batch effects, samples were stained and sorted in pairs, one healthy donor with one patient per experiment. The V and J genes are TRBV2 and TRBJ1-6, with no D gene named confidently. Sequenced sample: central memory CD4+ T cells from blood. This TCR was sampled from a woman aged 18-29 years with type 1 diabetes. The nucleotide sequence is given as TGTGCCAGCTGTGGGAGGGCAGCCGTCTCACCCCTCCACTTT. It is translated as CASCGRAAVSPLHF.